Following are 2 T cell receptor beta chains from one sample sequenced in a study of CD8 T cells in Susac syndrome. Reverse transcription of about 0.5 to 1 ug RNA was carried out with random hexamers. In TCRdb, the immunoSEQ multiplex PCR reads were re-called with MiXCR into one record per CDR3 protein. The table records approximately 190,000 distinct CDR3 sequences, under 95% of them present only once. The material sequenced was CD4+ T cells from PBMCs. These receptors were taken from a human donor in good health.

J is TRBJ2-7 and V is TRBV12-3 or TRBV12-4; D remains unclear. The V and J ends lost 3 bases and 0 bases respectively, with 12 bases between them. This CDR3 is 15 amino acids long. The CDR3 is CASSLHSSSSYEQYF. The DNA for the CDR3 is TGTGCCAGCAGTTTGCACAGTTCCAGCTCCTACGAGCAGTACTTC.

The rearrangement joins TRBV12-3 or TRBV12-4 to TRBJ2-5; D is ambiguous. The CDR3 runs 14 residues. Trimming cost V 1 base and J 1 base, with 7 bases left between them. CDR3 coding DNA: TGTGCCAGCAGTTTAGGAAGTAGCCAAGAGACCCAGTACTTC. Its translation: CASSLGSSQETQYF.